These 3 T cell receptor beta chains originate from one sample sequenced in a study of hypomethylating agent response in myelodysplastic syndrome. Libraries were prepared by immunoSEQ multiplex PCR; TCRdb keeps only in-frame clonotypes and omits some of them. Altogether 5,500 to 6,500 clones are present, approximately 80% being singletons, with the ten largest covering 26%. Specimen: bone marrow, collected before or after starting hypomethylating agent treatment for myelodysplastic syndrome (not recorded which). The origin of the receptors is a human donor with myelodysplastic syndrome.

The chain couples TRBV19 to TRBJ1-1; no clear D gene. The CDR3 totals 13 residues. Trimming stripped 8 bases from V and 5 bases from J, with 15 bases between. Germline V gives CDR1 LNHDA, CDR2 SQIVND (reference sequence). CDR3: CASSLERSTEAFF. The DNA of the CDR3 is TGTGCCAGTTCCCTGGAGAGGAGTACTGAAGCTTTCTTT.

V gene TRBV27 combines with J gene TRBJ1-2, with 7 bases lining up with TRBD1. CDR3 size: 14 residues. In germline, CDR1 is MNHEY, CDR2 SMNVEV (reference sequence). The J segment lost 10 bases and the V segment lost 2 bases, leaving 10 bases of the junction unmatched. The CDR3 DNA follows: TGTGCCAGCAGTTTAGCATCAGGGGACAGTGTCTACACCTTC. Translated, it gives CASSLASGDSVYTF.

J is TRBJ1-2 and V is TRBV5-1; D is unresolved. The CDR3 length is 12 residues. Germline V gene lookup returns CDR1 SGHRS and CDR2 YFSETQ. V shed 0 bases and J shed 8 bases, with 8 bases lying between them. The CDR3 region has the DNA TGCGCCAGCAGCTTGGATTGGGAAGGCTACACCTTC. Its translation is CASSLDWEGYTF.